The clone carrying this TCR beta chain has more than one count but fewer than ten. This sample is drawn from a study of identical twins. The CDR3 length is 14 residues. V shed 8 bases and J shed 3 bases, with 17 bases lying between them. Germline loops: CDR1 SGHAT, CDR2 FQNNGV. TCRdb reprocessed the 5' RACE reads via MiXCR and lists one record per CDR3 protein. The sample lists approximately 600,000 distinct CDR3 sequences; over 8.5% were seen once. The same data also contributed to another study, on yellow fever vaccine responses in identical twins.

The sample consisted of PBMCs. The chain combines TRBV11-2 with TRBJ2-7; tentatively, D is TRBD1 or TRBD2 (7 bases each). This clonotype was sampled from a young woman in good health. This CDR3 is CASANQGGFYEQYF. In DNA, the CDR3 is TGTGCCAGCGCCAACCAGGGGGGGTTCTACGAGCAGTACTTC. Based on the CDR3 plus reference TRBV11-2 and TRBJ2-7, the full variable domain is EAGVAQSPRYKIIEKRQSVAFWCNPISGHATLYWYQQILGQGPKLLIQFQNNGVVDDSQLPKDRFSAERLKGVDSTLKIQPAKLEDSAVYLCASANQGGFYEQYFGPGTRLTVT.